Shown below are 7 T cell receptor beta chains from a single sample sequenced in a study of glioma-infiltrating T cells. Amplification of TCR alpha and beta CDR3 regions from RNA used iRepertoire nested multiplex PCR. From the multiplex PCR reads, TCRdb called clonotypes with MiXCR, one entry per CDR3 protein. The table records more than 110,000 distinct CDR3 sequences, roughly 43% of them present only once. The source material was glioma tissue, nonneoplastic brain tissue, or PBMCs (not recorded which). The receptors stem from a human donor with low-grade glioma or glioblastoma, undergoing nonglioma brain surgery, or in good health (not recorded which).

V and J are TRBV29-1 and TRBJ1-2; D uncertain. CDR1 and CDR2 from the germline V gene are SQVTM and ANQGSEA. The CDR3 runs to 14 residues. Between the trimmed V and J ends, which lost 4 bases and 1 base, there was a span of 13 bases. The DNA for the CDR3 is TGCAGCGTTGTCCGTCCGGGCAATAACTATGGCTACACCTTC. Translating gives CSVVRPGNNYGYTF.

The chain links TRBV20-1 to TRBJ2-3, with D possibly TRBD2 on 6 matching bases. This CDR3 has 16 amino acids. CDR1 DFQATT and CDR2 SNEGSKA come from the germline V gene (reference sequence). The V and J ends lost 0 bases and 2 bases respectively, with 15 bases between them. DNA of the CDR3: TGCAGTGCTAGAGATCAAGGGCGGGGATCCACAGATACGCAGTATTTT. Protein product: CSARDQGRGSTDTQYF.

This clonotype has only a few counts. J is TRBJ2-1 and V is TRBV7-8; D gene unclear. Germline CDR1 and CDR2: SGHVS and FQNEAQ. This CDR3 has 14 amino acids. V lost 11 bases and J 0 bases, leaving 14 bases between the germline ends. The CDR3 region is CAGQLESSYNEQFF. The CDR3, as DNA: TGTGCCGGCCAGCTTGAGAGCTCCTACAATGAGCAGTTCTTC.

This clonotype was observed at least ten times. The gene calls are TRBV6-1 and TRBJ2-5; no reliable D call. V was cut by 6 bases and J by 0 bases, with 8 bases left in between. This CDR3 spans 13 amino acids. Germline V gene lookup returns CDR1 MNHNS and CDR2 SASEGT. The CDR3 sequence is CASSNDNQETQYF. CDR3 nucleotides: TGTGCCAGCAGCAATGACAACCAAGAGACCCAGTACTTC.

This clonotype has a handful of counts. CDR3 residues: CATSDGTPNQPQHF. The CDR3 region has the DNA TGTGCCACCAGTGACGGGACACCCAATCAGCCCCAGCATTTT. This chain joins TRBV24-1 and TRBJ1-5, with a possible D match to TRBD1 (6 bases). The CDR3 spans 14 residues. The ends were cut back, 4 bases at V and 3 bases at J, with 9 bases in the middle. The germline CDR1 and CDR2 sequences are KGHDR and SFDVKD.

The sample holds a few counts of this clonotype. This chain links TRBV27 with TRBJ2-7; 7 nucleotides line up with TRBD1. The germline V gene encodes CDR1 MNHEY and CDR2 SMNVEV (reference sequence). The CDR3 covers 16 residues. With V trimmed by 6 bases and J by 2 bases, 13 bases remained unmatched. The CDR3 DNA is TGTGCCAGCAGCTTAGCCTGGGCAGGGGGTCCCTACGAGCAGTACTTC. It codes for CASSLAWAGGPYEQYF.

In its sample, this clonotype was seen a few times. The genes are TRBV6-1 and TRBJ2-1, with D perhaps matching TRBD1 or TRBD2 (5 bases each). V lost 5 bases and J 5 bases, leaving 16 bases between the germline ends. CDR3 length equals 15 residues. Germline lookup yields CDR1 MNHNS and CDR2 SASEGT. The CDR3 sequence is CASSMGRAANNEQFF. The CDR3 coding sequence is TGTGCCAGCAGTATGGGACGGGCAGCCAACAATGAGCAGTTCTTC.